In its sample, the clone carrying this TCR beta chain was seen a few times. This CDR3 has 16 amino acids. The germline V gene encodes CDR1 KGHSH and CDR2 LQKENI. V lost 3 bases and J lost 3, with 17 bases in between. Sequenced by immunoSEQ multiplex PCR; TCRdb stores in-frame clones only, minus some. The sample contains some 220,000 clones, 75% to 90% of which appear only once. Seattle cases were enrolled at active infection and followed longitudinally. This sample stems from a study of blood T cell repertoires in COVID-19. For the study at large: Material from acute and convalescent COVID-19 was sourced from the United States, Italy and Spain. From T cells, B-cell-depleted T cells, or PBMCs came the material, which was cDNA or gDNA.

This receptor was taken from a woman between 70 and 85 years old with COVID-19, enrolled during active disease. Sequenced: peripheral blood. V gene TRBV18 combines with J gene TRBJ1-2, with D possibly TRBD1 on 6 matching bases. The CDR3 loop is CASSPSRVAGDYGYTF. The CDR3 DNA follows: TGTGCCAGCTCACCCTCCCGGGTTGCAGGGGACTATGGCTACACCTTC.